These 27 T cell receptor beta chains were all obtained from the same sample, sequenced in a study of blood T cell repertoires in COVID-19 (dated by TCRdb to the early 2020s). Library construction relied on the immunoSEQ multiplex PCR assay. TCRdb retrieved this table from immuneACCESS and kept in-frame rearrangements only. Not all clones are present; in checked studies, unresolved V genes account for under half, and no reason is known for the remainder. In this sample the table shows more than 100,000 clones, 84% of which occur a single time. Around 3.9% of the sample belongs to the ten largest clones. Sequencing input: PBMCs or T cells enriched from blood (not recorded which). All receptors come from a woman in her twenties or thirties who had recovered from COVID-19.

The V gene is TRBV28, the J gene TRBJ1-5, with 7 bases matching TRBD1. CDR3 size: 15 residues. The junction had 16 bases not matched to a gene; V was cut back by 6 bases and J by 11 bases. Germline assignment: CDR1 MDHEN and CDR2 SYDVKM. The CDR3 protein is CASRLRTGHDLSQHF. The CDR3 coding sequence is TGTGCCAGCAGGTTAAGGACAGGCCACGATTTGTCCCAGCATTTT.

This clone was recorded once. The chain joins TRBV14 to TRBJ2-7; 7 bases are shared with TRBD1. The junction had 0 bases not matched to a gene; V was cut back by 4 bases and J by 3 bases. This CDR3 spans 12 amino acids. Per the germline V gene, CDR1 is SGHDN and CDR2 is FVKESK. As DNA, the CDR3 is TGTGCCAGCAGCCGACAGGGCTACGAGCAGTACTTC. The encoded protein is CASSRQGYEQYF.

The V gene is TRBV19, the J gene TRBJ2-7, with a possible D match to TRBD2 (5 bases). The length of the CDR3 is 14 residues. The V gene lost 3 bases and the J gene lost 7 bases, with 16 bases spanning the gap. Germline CDR1 and CDR2: LNHDA and SQIVND (reference sequence). The CDR3 spells CASSIGVAGSEQYF. In DNA form, the CDR3 reads TGTGCCAGTAGTATCGGGGTGGCAGGTTCAGAGCAGTACTTC.

The J gene is TRBJ2-1, the V gene TRBV28, with a tentative D call TRBD1 (5 bases). Germline V gene data show CDR1 as MDHEN and CDR2 as SYDVKM. V was shortened by 3 bases and J by 6 bases, with 18 bases between the two germline ends. The CDR3 length is 16 residues. The CDR3: CASSFSWTTNRNEQFF. CDR3 DNA sequence: TGTGCCAGCAGTTTCTCTTGGACAACAAACCGCAATGAGCAGTTCTTC.

The V gene is TRBV7-2, the J gene TRBJ1-1, with D unclear. The CDR3 is made up of 17 amino acids. Trimming cost V 2 bases and J 1 base, with 17 bases left between them. Germline V gives CDR1 SGHTA, CDR2 FQGNSA. CDR3 amino acids: CASSLYSRSPKNTEAFF. The CDR3, as DNA: TGTGCCAGCAGCTTATACTCGAGGAGTCCTAAGAACACTGAAGCTTTCTTT.

This rearrangement joins TRBV11-2 to TRBJ1-1; possible D gene TRBD1, 5 bases. The germline gives CDR1 SGHAT, CDR2 FQNNGV. V dropped 6 bases and J dropped 5 bases, with 13 bases sitting between them. The CDR3 runs to 13 residues. The CDR3 region has the DNA TGTGCCAGCAGTAAAGGGGAAGGGACTGAAGCTTTCTTT. Its protein is CASSKGEGTEAFF. The whole variable domain, filled in from reference TRBV11-2 and TRBJ1-1, reads EAGVAQSPRYKIIEKRQSVAFWCNPISGHATLYWYQQILGQGPKLLIQFQNNGVVDDSQLPKDRFSAERLKGVDSTLKIQPAKLEDSAVYLCASSKGEGTEAFFGQGTRLTVV.

The gene calls are TRBV7-9 and TRBJ1-2, with 7 bases lining up with TRBD1. Germline V lookup: CDR1 SEHNR, CDR2 FQNEAQ (reference sequence). There are 16 residues in the CDR3. V was pared by 5 bases and J by 7 bases, with 16 bases of the junction left unmatched. CDR3 in amino acids: CASSPPWGQTSPGYTF. As DNA, the CDR3 is TGTGCCAGCAGCCCCCCCTGGGGACAGACCTCTCCTGGCTACACCTTC.

The chain links TRBV20-1 to TRBJ2-1; D gene ambiguous. Germline V gene data show CDR1 as DFQATT and CDR2 as SNEGSKA (reference sequence). V lost 3 bases and J 4 bases, leaving 4 bases between the germline ends. The CDR3 sequence is 11 residues long. CDR3 sequence reads: CSASGYNEQFF. DNA of the CDR3: TGCAGTGCTAGCGGTTACAATGAGCAGTTCTTC.

The V gene is TRBV9, the J gene TRBJ1-1, with a weak D call TRBD1 (5 bases). The CDR3 contains 15 residues. Trimming pared 3 bases from V and 2 bases from J, leaving 14 bases between. Germline loops: CDR1 SGDLS, CDR2 YYNGEE. The CDR3 here is CASSDKWTTNTEAFF. CDR3 nucleotides: TGTGCCAGCAGCGATAAGTGGACAACCAACACTGAAGCTTTCTTT.

The V call is TRBV2, the J call TRBJ1-5; D perhaps matches TRBD1 (5 bases). CDR1 SNHLY and CDR2 FYNNEI come from the germline V gene. The germline V and J ends were trimmed by 6 bases and 3 bases, with 12 bases remaining between them. The CDR3 runs to 14 residues. The CDR3 sequence is CASRGGVVNQPQHF. The CDR3 DNA reads as TGTGCCAGCAGGGGGGGAGTGGTCAATCAGCCCCAGCATTTT.

This chain joins TRBV28 and TRBJ2-7; 9 positions agree with TRBD1. CDR1 and CDR2 from the germline V gene are MDHEN and SYDVKM. J gave up 3 bases and V 4 bases, and 7 bases lay outside the gene matches. This CDR3 contains 15 residues. As DNA, the CDR3 is TGTGCCAGCAGTTCTCCCACAGGGGGCAGCTACGAGCAGTACTTC. Translated, it gives CASSSPTGGSYEQYF.

The chain uses TRBV4-1 and TRBJ2-2; TRBD2 aligns across 15 bases. V was clipped by 4 bases and J by 7 bases; unmatched bases: 4. Germline V CDR1 and CDR2: MGHRA, YSYEKL. The CDR3 extends over 16 amino acids. CDR3 in DNA: TGCGCCAGCAGCCTCGGACTAGCGGGAGGGTTCGGGGAGCTGTTTTTT. This encodes CASSLGLAGGFGELFF.

This clone appeared once. The chain recombines TRBV28 with TRBJ2-3; D gene ambiguous. Germline lookup yields CDR1 MDHEN and CDR2 SYDVKM. Trimming left V 10 bases short and J 0 bases short, with 11 bases between. This CDR3 is 13 amino acids long. The CDR3 DNA reads as TGTGCCATCGTCGACTTCAGCACAGATACGCAGTATTTT. The encoded protein is CAIVDFSTDTQYF.

The gene calls are TRBV7-8 and TRBJ2-1; 7 bases fit TRBD1. J gave up 6 bases and V 5 bases, and 4 bases lay outside the gene matches. The germline V gene has CDR1 SGHVS and CDR2 FQNEAQ. The CDR3 contains 13 residues. CDR3 amino acids: CASSPAGGNEQFF. The CDR3 nucleotides read TGTGCCAGCAGCCCGGCAGGGGGCAATGAGCAGTTCTTC.

V gene TRBV6-1 combines with J gene TRBJ2-7; the match to TRBD2 covers 12 bases. J gave up 0 bases and V 4 bases, and 10 bases lay outside the gene matches. CDR3 length: 18 residues. The germline V gene encodes CDR1 MNHNS and CDR2 SASEGT. Written as DNA, the CDR3 is TGTGCCAGCAGTGCCCCGCTAAGGACTAGCGGGAACTCCTACGAGCAGTACTTC. It is translated as CASSAPLRTSGNSYEQYF.

The V and J genes are TRBV28 and TRBJ2-3; TRBD2 matches 8 bases. The length of the CDR3 is 11 residues. With 9 bases clipped from V and 11 bases from J, the junction kept 7 bases outside the gene matches. CDR1 is MDHEN, CDR2 SYDVKM, per germline. The CDR3 protein is CASERESWQYF. The CDR3 DNA reads as TGTGCCAGTGAGCGGGAGAGTTGGCAGTATTTT. Looking up the rest from reference TRBV28 and TRBJ2-3 gives the full variable domain: DVKVTQSSRYLVKRTGEKVFLECVQDMDHENMFWYRQDPGLGLRLIYFSYDVKMKEKGDIPEGYSVSREKKERFSLILESASTNQTSMYLCASERESWQYFGPGTRLTVL.

This chain connects TRBV9 to TRBJ1-6; D may be TRBD1 (6 bases). This CDR3 has 15 amino acids. The germline V and J ends were trimmed by 3 bases and 5 bases, with 12 bases remaining between them. Germline-derived CDR1 and CDR2 are SGDLS and YYNGEE. CDR3 residues: CASSGGQPDNSPLHF. CDR3 bases: TGTGCCAGCAGCGGTGGACAGCCAGATAATTCACCCCTCCACTTT.

The chain recombines TRBV9 with TRBJ2-1; 8 bases align to TRBD2. The V gene's germline CDR1 is SGDLS and CDR2 YYNGEE. V dropped 3 bases and J dropped 10; count of bases not matched to a gene: 18. The CDR3 sequence is 17 residues long. The CDR3 DNA is TGTGCCAGCAGCGCCGACTTACTAGCGGAAAATCGGGGAGAGCAGTTCTTC. Protein product: CASSADLLAENRGEQFF.

This clone was observed a few times. The chain links TRBV7-2 to TRBJ1-2; TRBD1 is a possible D gene (5 bases). CDR1 SGHTA and CDR2 FQGNSA come from the germline V gene. The germline V and J ends were trimmed by 5 bases and 1 base, with 14 bases remaining between them. This CDR3 is built from 15 residues. The CDR3 coding sequence is TGTGCCAGCAGCACCCCCGGCAGGGATAACTATGGCTACACCTTC. The encoded protein is CASSTPGRDNYGYTF.

The V gene is TRBV11-2, the J gene TRBJ2-7; 11 positions match TRBD2. Germline loops: CDR1 SGHAT, CDR2 FQNNGV. The V gene end was trimmed by 5 bases and the J gene end by 5 bases; junction bases not matched to a gene: 8. The CDR3 has 15 residues. CDR3 nucleotides: TGTGCCAGCAGCCCAAGACTAGCGGGATTCGACGAGCAGTACTTC. This sequence encodes CASSPRLAGFDEQYF.

The chain joins TRBV6-5 to TRBJ1-6; tentative D call: TRBD1 (6 bases). CDR1 is MNHEY and CDR2 is SVGAGI in the germline V gene. This CDR3 is 14 amino acids long. V shed 6 bases and J shed 7 bases, with 13 bases lying between them. The CDR3 loop is CASRPGQWNSPLHF. As DNA, the CDR3 is TGTGCCAGCAGACCGGGACAATGGAATTCACCCCTCCACTTT.

V usage is TRBV9 and J usage is TRBJ2-1, with TRBD2 identical over 7 bases. This CDR3 region has 15 residues. The V segment lost 0 bases and the J segment 2 bases; nucleotides outside the gene matches: 2. Germline values: CDR1 SGDLS, CDR2 YYNGEE. The CDR3 loop reads CASSVVAGPYNEQFF. CDR3 nucleotide sequence: TGTGCCAGCAGCGTAGTAGCGGGCCCCTACAATGAGCAGTTCTTC.

This clone was seen more than once but under ten times. The gene calls are TRBV14 and TRBJ2-7, with 11 bases aligning to TRBD1. V lost 2 bases, J lost 4 bases, and 7 bases stayed unmatched. The V gene's germline CDR1 is SGHDN and CDR2 FVKESK. This CDR3 has 16 amino acids. The CDR3 spells CASSQRAGTGGYEQYF. As DNA, the CDR3 is TGTGCCAGCAGCCAAAGGGCCGGGACAGGGGGGTACGAGCAGTACTTC.

This clone showed up just once. In DNA, the CDR3 is TGCGCCAGCACCTTTAGTGGGAGGGGCACAGATACGCAGTATTTT. It is translated as CASTFSGRGTDTQYF. The rearrangement links TRBV10-1 to TRBJ2-3; 7 nucleotides align to TRBD2. V shed 7 bases and J 1 base; nucleotides not matched to a gene: 8. The CDR3 totals 15 residues. The germline V gene has CDR1 WNHNN and CDR2 SYGVQD (reference sequence).

V is TRBV5-1 and J is TRBJ1-4, with no clear D. V lost 1 base and J lost 3, with 7 bases in between. Germline CDR1 and CDR2: SGHRS and YFSETQ. This CDR3 has 14 residues. The CDR3 region has the DNA TGCGCCAGCAGCTTGACAGTACCTAATGAAAAACTGTTTTTT. The encoded protein is CASSLTVPNEKLFF. Full variable domain (outside the CDR3, taken from reference TRBV5-1 and TRBJ1-4): KAGVTQTPRYLIKTRGQQVTLSCSPISGHRSVSWYQQTPGQGLQFLFEYFSETQRNKGNFPGRFSGRQFSNSRSEMNVSTLELGDSALYLCASSLTVPNEKLFFGSGTQLSVL.

In its sample, this clone was seen once. V usage is TRBV20-1 and J usage is TRBJ2-7, with D perhaps TRBD2 (6 bases). This CDR3 has 16 residues. V was cut by 3 bases and J by 6 bases, with 24 bases left in between. Per germline, CDR1 DFQATT and CDR2 SNEGSKA (reference sequence). This CDR3 reads CSASSPWGGEKVEQYF. CDR3 nucleotides: TGCAGTGCTAGTAGCCCGTGGGGAGGAGAAAAAGTCGAGCAGTACTTC.

The chain is built from TRBV5-1 and TRBJ2-5; 7 bases are a match to TRBD1. The trim removed 2 bases at V and 1 base at J, leaving 2 bases unmatched. The CDR3 runs 14 residues. Germline V gene lookup returns CDR1 SGHRS and CDR2 YFSETQ. CDR3 bases: TGCGCCAGCAGCTTACAGGGGATCCAAGAGACCCAGTACTTC. Its protein is CASSLQGIQETQYF.